These 8 T cell receptor beta chains originate from one sample sequenced in a study of OX40 agonist ivuxolimab in advanced cancers. Sequenced by immunoSEQ multiplex PCR; TCRdb stores in-frame clones only, minus some. Here the sample spans around 56,000 clones, around 90% being singletons. The material was CD4+ or CD8+ T cells sorted from blood, obtained in a trial of the OX40 agonist ivuxolimab. The receptors were gathered from an adult with an advanced solid tumor such as melanoma, head and neck, liver or kidney cancer.

The V and J genes are TRBV19 and TRBJ1-2; D gene uncertain. The CDR3 is made up of 12 amino acids. The V end lost 5 bases, the J end lost 7 bases, and 11 bases lay between the germline ends. Germline V gene sequence: CDR1 LNHDA, CDR2 SQIVND (reference sequence). The CDR3 protein is CASSAGIGGYTF. As DNA, the CDR3 is TGTGCCAGTAGTGCAGGTATTGGTGGCTACACCTTC.

The chain links TRBV9 to TRBJ2-5; 11 nucleotides match TRBD2. V shed 7 bases and J 2 bases; nucleotides not matched to a gene: 7. CDR1 is SGDLS and CDR2 is YYNGEE in the germline V gene. CDR3 length: 15 amino acids. CDR3 coding DNA: TGTGCCAGCGGGCCGGGACTAGCGGTTCAAGAGACCCAGTACTTC. This sequence encodes CASGPGLAVQETQYF.

The chain combines TRBV28 with TRBJ2-7; D may be TRBD1 (6 bases). Between the trimmed V and J ends, which lost 2 bases and 1 base, there was a span of 9 bases. Looked up from germline, CDR1 is MDHEN and CDR2 is SYDVKM. The CDR3 covers 14 residues. The CDR3: CASSLVTGSYEQYV. The CDR3, as DNA: TGTGCCAGCAGTTTAGTCACAGGGTCCTACGAGCAGTACGTC.

The chain has TRBV7-9 and TRBJ2-1; 13 nucleotides agree with TRBD2. Germline lookup yields CDR1 SEHNR and CDR2 FQNEAQ (reference sequence). V was pared by 4 bases and J by 8 bases, with 5 bases of the junction left unmatched. The CDR3 length is 15 residues. CDR3 sequence (DNA): TGTGCCAGCAGCTCCGGACTAGCGGGAGTTTATGAGCAGTTCTTC. Amino acids: CASSSGLAGVYEQFF.

The chain recombines TRBV5-4 with TRBJ2-5; 10 nucleotides line up with TRBD2. Germline V gene data show CDR1 as SGHNT and CDR2 as YYREEE (reference sequence). With V trimmed by 0 bases and J by 3 bases, 11 bases remained unmatched. This CDR3 contains 18 residues. CDR3 DNA: TGTGCCAGCAGCTTGGATATAGCGGGAGGAGATTGGGAAGAGACCCAGTACTTC. This encodes CASSLDIAGGDWEETQYF.

The V and J genes are TRBV7-9 and TRBJ2-5; a possible D gene is TRBD2 (5 bases). Germline CDR1 SEHNR, CDR2 FQNEAQ (reference sequence). This CDR3 has 16 residues. Trimming stripped 4 bases from V and 2 bases from J, with 17 bases between. In nucleotides, the CDR3 is TGTGCCAGCAGCTCTTCATTCGGACTTACACAAGAGACCCAGTACTTC. Its translation: CASSSSFGLTQETQYF.

This chain uses TRBV28 with TRBJ1-5; D gene ambiguous. The length of the CDR3 is 12 residues. Germline V gene data show CDR1 as MDHEN and CDR2 as SYDVKM. Trimming took off 5 bases at V and 4 bases at J, with 6 bases between the two ends. The CDR3 protein is CASSPKNQPQHF. The CDR3 coding sequence is TGTGCCAGCAGTCCCAAAAATCAGCCCCAGCATTTT.

The gene calls are TRBV9 and TRBJ2-5; 7 bases match TRBD2. This CDR3 has 16 amino acids. CDR1 is SGDLS, CDR2 YYNGEE, per germline. The junction had 10 bases not matched to a gene; V was cut back by 0 bases and J by 5 bases. In DNA, the CDR3 is TGTGCCAGCAGCGTAGGAGGCGGGAGAAGCAGGGAGACCCAGTACTTC. Translating it yields CASSVGGGRSRETQYF.